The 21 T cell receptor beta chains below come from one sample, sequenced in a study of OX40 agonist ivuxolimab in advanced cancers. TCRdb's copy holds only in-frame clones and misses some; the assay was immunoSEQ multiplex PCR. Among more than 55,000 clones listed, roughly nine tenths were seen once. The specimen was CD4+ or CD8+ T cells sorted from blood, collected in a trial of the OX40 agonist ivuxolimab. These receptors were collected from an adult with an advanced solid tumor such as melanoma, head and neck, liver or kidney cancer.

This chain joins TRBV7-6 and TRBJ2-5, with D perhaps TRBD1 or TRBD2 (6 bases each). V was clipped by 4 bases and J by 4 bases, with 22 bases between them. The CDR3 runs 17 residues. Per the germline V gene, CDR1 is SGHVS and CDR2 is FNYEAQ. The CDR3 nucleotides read TGTGCCAGCAGCTCTCCGCCCCGGCAGGGGCGGGGAGAGACCCAGTACTTC. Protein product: CASSSPPRQGRGETQYF.

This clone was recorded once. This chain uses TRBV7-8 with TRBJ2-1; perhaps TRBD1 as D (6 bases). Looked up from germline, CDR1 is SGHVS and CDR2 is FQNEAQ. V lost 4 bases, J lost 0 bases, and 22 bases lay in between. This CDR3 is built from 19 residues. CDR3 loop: CASSSRVNRRQASYNEQFF. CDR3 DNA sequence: TGTGCCAGCAGCTCCAGGGTTAATAGGCGACAGGCCTCCTACAATGAGCAGTTCTTC.

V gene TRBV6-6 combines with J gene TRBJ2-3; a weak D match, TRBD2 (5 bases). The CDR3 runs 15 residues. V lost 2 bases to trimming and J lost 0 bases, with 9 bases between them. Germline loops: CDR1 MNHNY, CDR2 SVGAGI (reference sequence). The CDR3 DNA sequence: TGTGCCAGCAGTTACGACTACCCTAGCACAGATACGCAGTATTTT. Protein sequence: CASSYDYPSTDTQYF.

CDR3 DNA: TGTGCCAGCAGCCGACTAGCGGGAGCGGCAGGGAATGAGCAGTTCTTC. As protein: CASSRLAGAAGNEQFF. The chain combines TRBV27 with TRBJ2-1, with 12 bases matching TRBD2. Germline-derived CDR1 and CDR2 are MNHEY and SMNVEV (reference sequence). This CDR3 has 16 residues. Trimming cost V 6 bases and J 7 bases; bases outside gene matches: 10.

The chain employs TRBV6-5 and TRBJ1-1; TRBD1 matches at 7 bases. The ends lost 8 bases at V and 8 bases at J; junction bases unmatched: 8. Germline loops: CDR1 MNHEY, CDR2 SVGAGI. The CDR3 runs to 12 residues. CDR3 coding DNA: TGTGCCAGCGGTCCCCCGGACAGGGAAGCTTTCTTT. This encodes CASGPPDREAFF.

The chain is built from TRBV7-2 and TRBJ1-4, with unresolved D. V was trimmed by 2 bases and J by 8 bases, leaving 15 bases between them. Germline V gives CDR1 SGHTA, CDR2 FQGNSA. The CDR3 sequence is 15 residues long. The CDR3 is CASSLHGERGEKLFF. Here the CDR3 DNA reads TGTGCCAGCAGCTTACATGGGGAAAGAGGGGAAAAACTGTTTTTT. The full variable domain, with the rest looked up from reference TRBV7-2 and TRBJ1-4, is GAGVSQSPSNKVTEKGKDVELRCDPISGHTALYWYRQSLGQGLEFLIYFQGNSAPDKSGLPSDRFSAERTGGSVSTLTIQRTQQEDSAVYLCASSLHGERGEKLFFGSGTQLSVL.

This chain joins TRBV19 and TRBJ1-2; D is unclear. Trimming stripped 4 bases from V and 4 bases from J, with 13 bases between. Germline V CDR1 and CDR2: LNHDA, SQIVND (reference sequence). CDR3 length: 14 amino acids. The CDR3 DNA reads TGTGCCAGTAGTACGCCACAGAGCTCCTATGGCTACACCTTC. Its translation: CASSTPQSSYGYTF.

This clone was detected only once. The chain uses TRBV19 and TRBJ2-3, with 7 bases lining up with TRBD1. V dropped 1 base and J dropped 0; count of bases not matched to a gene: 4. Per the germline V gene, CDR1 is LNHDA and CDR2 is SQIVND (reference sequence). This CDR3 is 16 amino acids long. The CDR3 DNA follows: TGTGCCAGTAGTATAGGTAGACAGGGAAGCACAGATACGCAGTATTTT. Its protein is CASSIGRQGSTDTQYF.

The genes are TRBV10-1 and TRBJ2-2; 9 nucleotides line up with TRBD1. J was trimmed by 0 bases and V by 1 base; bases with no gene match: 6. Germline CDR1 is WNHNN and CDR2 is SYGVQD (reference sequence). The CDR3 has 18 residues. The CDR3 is CASSEYDRGFANTGELFF. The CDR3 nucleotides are TGCGCCAGCAGTGAGTACGACAGGGGGTTCGCGAACACCGGGGAGCTGTTTTTT.

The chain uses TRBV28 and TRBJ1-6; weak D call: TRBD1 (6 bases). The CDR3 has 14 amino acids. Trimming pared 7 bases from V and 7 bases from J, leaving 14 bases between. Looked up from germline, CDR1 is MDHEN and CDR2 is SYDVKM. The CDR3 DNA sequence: TGTGCCAGCACCCTGACAGGCCTGAATTCACCCCTCCACTTT. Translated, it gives CASTLTGLNSPLHF.

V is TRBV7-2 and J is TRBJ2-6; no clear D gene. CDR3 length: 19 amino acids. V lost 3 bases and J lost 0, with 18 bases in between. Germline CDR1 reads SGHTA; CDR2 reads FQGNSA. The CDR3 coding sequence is TGTGCCAGCAGCTTGCTAACAAGGGTCGCCCTCTCTGGGGCCAACGTCCTGACTTTC. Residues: CASSLLTRVALSGANVLTF.

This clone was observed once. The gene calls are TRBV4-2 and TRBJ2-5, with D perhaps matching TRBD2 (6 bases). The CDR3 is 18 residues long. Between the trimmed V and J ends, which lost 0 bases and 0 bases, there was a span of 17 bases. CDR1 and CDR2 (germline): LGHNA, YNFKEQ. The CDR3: CASSQDLVLAQYQETQYF. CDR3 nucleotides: TGTGCCAGCAGCCAAGATTTAGTCCTAGCGCAGTACCAAGAGACCCAGTACTTC.

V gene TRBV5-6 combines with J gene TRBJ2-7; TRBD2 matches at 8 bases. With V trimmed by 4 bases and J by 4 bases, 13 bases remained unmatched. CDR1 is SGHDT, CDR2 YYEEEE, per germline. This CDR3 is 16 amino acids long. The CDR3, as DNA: TGTGCCAGCAGCCTGGTAGCCGGTAGCGGGACTTACGAGCAGTACTTC. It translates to CASSLVAGSGTYEQYF.

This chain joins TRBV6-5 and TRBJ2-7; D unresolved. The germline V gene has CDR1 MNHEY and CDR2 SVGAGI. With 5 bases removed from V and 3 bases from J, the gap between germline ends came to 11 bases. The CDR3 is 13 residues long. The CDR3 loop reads CASSPPVGYEQYF. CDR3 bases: TGTGCCAGCAGTCCGCCAGTAGGCTACGAGCAGTACTTC.

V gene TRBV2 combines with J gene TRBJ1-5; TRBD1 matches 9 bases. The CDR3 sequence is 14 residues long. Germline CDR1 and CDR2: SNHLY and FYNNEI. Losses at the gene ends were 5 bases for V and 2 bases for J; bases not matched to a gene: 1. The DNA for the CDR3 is TGTGCCAGCAGTCGGACAGGGGGCAATCAGCCCCAGCATTTT. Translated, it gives CASSRTGGNQPQHF. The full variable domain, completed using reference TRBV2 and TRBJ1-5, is EPEVTQTPSHQVTQMGQEVILRCVPISNHLYFYWYRQILGQKVEFLVSFYNNEISEKSEIFDDQFSVERPDGSNFTLKIRSTKLEDSAMYFCASSRTGGNQPQHFGDGTRLSIL.

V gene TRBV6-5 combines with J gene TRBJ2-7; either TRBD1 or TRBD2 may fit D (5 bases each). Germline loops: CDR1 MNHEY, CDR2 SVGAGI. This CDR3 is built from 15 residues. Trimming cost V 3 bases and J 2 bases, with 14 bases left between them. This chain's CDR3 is CASSYGLGRAYEQYF. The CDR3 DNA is TGTGCCAGCAGTTATGGGCTGGGACGGGCCTACGAGCAGTACTTC.

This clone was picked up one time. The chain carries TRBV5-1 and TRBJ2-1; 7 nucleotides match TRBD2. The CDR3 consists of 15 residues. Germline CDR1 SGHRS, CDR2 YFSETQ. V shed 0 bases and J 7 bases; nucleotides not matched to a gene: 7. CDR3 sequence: CASSLVSGTINEQFF. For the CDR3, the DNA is TGCGCCAGCAGCTTGGTAAGCGGGACCATTAATGAGCAGTTCTTC.

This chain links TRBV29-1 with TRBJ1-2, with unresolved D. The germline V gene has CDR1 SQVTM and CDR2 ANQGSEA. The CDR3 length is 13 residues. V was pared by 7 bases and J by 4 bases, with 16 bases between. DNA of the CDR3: TGCAGCGCTAGGGATAGGATACTCTATGGCTACACCTTC. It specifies CSARDRILYGYTF.

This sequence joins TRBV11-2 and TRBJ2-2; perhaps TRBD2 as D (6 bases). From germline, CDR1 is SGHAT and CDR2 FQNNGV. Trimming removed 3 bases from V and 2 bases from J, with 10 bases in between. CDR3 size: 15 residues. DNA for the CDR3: TGTGCCAGCAGCTTCATCGGGAGTAACACCGGGGAGCTGTTTTTT. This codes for CASSFIGSNTGELFF.

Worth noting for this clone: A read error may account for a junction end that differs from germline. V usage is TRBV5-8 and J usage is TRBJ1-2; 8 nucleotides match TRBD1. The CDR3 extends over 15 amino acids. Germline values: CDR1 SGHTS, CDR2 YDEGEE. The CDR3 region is CASSQAGQATYGYTF. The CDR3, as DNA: TGCGCCAGCAGCCAGGCGGGACAGGCCACCTATGGCTACACCTTC.

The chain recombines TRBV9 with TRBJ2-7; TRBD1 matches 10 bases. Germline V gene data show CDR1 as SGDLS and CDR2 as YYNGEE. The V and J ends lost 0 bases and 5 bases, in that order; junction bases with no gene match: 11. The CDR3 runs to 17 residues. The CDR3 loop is CASSVGVSGTGVHEQYF. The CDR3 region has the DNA TGTGCCAGCAGCGTAGGCGTATCCGGGACAGGGGTCCACGAGCAGTACTTC.